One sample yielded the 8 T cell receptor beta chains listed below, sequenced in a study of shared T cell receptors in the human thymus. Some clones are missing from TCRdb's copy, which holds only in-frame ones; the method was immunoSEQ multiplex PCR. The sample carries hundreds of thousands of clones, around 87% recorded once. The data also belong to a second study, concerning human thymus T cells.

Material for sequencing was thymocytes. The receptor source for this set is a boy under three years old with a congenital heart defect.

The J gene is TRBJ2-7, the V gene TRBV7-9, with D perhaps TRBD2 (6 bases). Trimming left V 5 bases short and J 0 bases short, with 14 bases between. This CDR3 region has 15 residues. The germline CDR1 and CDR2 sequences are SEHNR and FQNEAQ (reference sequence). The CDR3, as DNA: TGTGCCAGCAGCCATAGCGGAACTCTCTCCTACGAGCAGTACTTC. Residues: CASSHSGTLSYEQYF.

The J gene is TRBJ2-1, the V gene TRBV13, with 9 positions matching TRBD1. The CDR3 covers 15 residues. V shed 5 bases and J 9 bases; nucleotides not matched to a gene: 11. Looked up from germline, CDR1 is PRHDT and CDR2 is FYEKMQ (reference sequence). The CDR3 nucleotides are TGTGCCAGCAGCGCCCCCGGGACAGGGTCAGGTGAGCAGTTCTTC. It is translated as CASSAPGTGSGEQFF.

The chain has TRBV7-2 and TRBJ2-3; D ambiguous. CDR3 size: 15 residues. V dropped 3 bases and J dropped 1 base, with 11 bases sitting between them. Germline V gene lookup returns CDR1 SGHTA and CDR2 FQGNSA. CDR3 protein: CASSFFVQCTDTQYF. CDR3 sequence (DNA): TGTGCCAGCAGCTTCTTTGTACAGTGCACAGATACGCAGTATTTT. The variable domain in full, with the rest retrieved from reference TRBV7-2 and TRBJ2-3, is GAGVSQSPSNKVTEKGKDVELRCDPISGHTALYWYRQSLGQGLEFLIYFQGNSAPDKSGLPSDRFSAERTGGSVSTLTIQRTQQEDSAVYLCASSFFVQCTDTQYFGPGTRLTVL.

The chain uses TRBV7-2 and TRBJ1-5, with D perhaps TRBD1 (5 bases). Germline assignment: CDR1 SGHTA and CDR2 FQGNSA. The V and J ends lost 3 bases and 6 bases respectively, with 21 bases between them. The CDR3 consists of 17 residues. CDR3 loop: CASSFGAGPSPSQPQHF. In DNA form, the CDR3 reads TGTGCCAGCAGCTTTGGGGCAGGTCCATCCCCCAGTCAGCCCCAGCATTTT. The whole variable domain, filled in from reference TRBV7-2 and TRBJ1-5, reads GAGVSQSPSNKVTEKGKDVELRCDPISGHTALYWYRQSLGQGLEFLIYFQGNSAPDKSGLPSDRFSAERTGGSVSTLTIQRTQQEDSAVYLCASSFGAGPSPSQPQHFGDGTRLSIL.

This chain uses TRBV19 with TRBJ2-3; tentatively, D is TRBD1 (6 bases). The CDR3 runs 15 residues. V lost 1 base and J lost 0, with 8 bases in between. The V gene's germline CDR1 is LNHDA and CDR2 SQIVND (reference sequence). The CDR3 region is CASSIGQGSTDTQYF. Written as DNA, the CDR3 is TGTGCCAGTAGTATAGGCCAGGGGAGCACAGATACGCAGTATTTT.

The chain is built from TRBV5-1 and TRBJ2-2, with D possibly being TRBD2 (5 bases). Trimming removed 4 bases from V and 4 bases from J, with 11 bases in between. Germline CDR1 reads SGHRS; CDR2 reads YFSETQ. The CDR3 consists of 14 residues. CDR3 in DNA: TGCGCCAGCAGCCTAAGCGGTTTCACCGGGGAGCTGTTTTTT. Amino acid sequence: CASSLSGFTGELFF.

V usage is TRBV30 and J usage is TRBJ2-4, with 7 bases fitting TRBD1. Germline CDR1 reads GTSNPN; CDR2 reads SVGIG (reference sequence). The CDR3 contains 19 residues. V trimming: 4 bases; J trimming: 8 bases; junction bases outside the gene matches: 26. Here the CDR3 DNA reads TGTGCCTGGAAACGCGGACAGGCGGTAGAGGCCCAATGGTTCGACATTCAGTACTTC. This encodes CAWKRGQAVEAQWFDIQYF.

CDR3 residues: CAISESILADNEQFF. CDR3 in DNA: TGTGCCATCAGTGAGTCGATTCTGGCCGACAATGAGCAGTTCTTC. The V gene is TRBV10-3, the J gene TRBJ2-1; no clear D. V lost 0 bases to trimming and J lost 5 bases, with 11 bases between them. The CDR3 is 15 amino acids. Germline CDR1 reads ENHRY; CDR2 reads SYGVKD.